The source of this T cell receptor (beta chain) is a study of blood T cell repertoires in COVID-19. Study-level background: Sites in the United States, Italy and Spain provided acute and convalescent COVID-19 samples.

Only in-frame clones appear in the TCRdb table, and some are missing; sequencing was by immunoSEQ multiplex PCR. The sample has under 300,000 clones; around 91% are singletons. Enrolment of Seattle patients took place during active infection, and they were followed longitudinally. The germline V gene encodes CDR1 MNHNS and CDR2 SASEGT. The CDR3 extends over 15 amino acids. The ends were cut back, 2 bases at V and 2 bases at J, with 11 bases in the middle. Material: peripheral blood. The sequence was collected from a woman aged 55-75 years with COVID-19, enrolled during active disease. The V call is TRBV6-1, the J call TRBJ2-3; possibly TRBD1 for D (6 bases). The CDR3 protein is CASSELQGTTDTQYF. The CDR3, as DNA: TGTGCCAGCAGTGAATTACAGGGTACCACAGATACGCAGTATTTT.